The 4 T cell receptor beta chains given below trace back to one sample, sequenced in a study of T-cell memory formation after mild COVID-19. TCRdb re-called the 5' RACE reads with MiXCR, one entry per CDR3 protein. The table includes about 340,000 distinct CDR3 sequences, 15% detected once. Material for sequencing was PBMCs or a T cell subset sorted from them (not recorded which). The receptors were gathered from a man between 18 and 35 years old who had mild COVID-19 (a few samples of this study predate the infection). Cell type and time point are not known.

This chain joins TRBV18 and TRBJ1-2; D gene uncertain. Germline CDR1 is KGHSH and CDR2 is LQKENI. The CDR3 spans 14 residues. The V end lost 5 bases, the J end lost 0 bases, and 10 bases lay between the germline ends. CDR3 amino acids: CASSFRPSNYGYTF. The CDR3 bases are TGTGCCAGCTCATTTCGACCATCTAACTATGGCTACACCTTC.

The chain combines TRBV7-2 with TRBJ2-7; a weak D match, TRBD2 (5 bases). The CDR3 loop spans 14 amino acids. Germline V gives CDR1 SGHTA, CDR2 FQGNSA. V was cut by 0 bases and J by 1 base, with 7 bases left in between. CDR3 region: CASSLASGSYEQYV. CDR3 nucleotide sequence: TGTGCCAGCAGCTTAGCCAGCGGATCCTACGAGCAGTACGTC.

This clonotype was detected ten times or more. This rearrangement joins TRBV5-1 to TRBJ2-3; TRBD2 agrees at 10 bases. V was clipped by 7 bases and J by 4 bases; unmatched bases: 18. CDR3 length: 18 residues. The germline gives CDR1 SGHRS, CDR2 YFSETQ. CDR3 in DNA: TGCGCCAGCGCCCGCGCAGCGGGGGGGCCGGATAGAGCAGATACGCAGTATTTT. This codes for CASARAAGGPDRADTQYF.

This clonotype was recorded a few times. CDR3 residues: CASSFTTGGREAFF. In DNA, the CDR3 is TGTGCCAGCAGCTTCACGACAGGGGGCAGGGAAGCTTTCTTT. The chain couples TRBV7-2 to TRBJ1-1, with 10 bases that match TRBD1. The J segment lost 8 bases and the V segment lost 3 bases, leaving 6 bases of the junction unmatched. The CDR3 runs to 14 residues. CDR1 SGHTA and CDR2 FQGNSA come from the germline V gene.